This TCR beta chain is drawn from a study of Graves' ophthalmopathy and Graves' hyperthyroidism. Study in general: Peripheral blood was collected at initial diagnosis, before any treatment.

This clonotype was detected ten times or more. Investigators amplified TCR beta CDR3 regions from RNA transcripts. Following a first-round RT-PCR that used HTBI primers, a second-round multiplex PCR was carried out. Using its own MiXCR run on the multiplex PCR reads, TCRdb lists one record per CDR3 protein. The sample gives 350,000 to 450,000 distinct CDR3 sequences, roughly 21% of which show up once; roughly 3.2% is in the top ten. Hyperthyroidism patients, aged 18 to 65, were newly diagnosed, under 2 months' duration. Clinical symptoms, serum thyroxine, TRAb, thyroid ultrasound and orbital computed tomography were relied on for diagnosis. PBMCs were isolated by Ficoll-Paque density gradient centrifugation, using about 9.2 ml of fresh peripheral blood as the starting material. V was pared by 2 bases and J by 0 bases, with 7 bases between. This CDR3 has 14 residues. The germline V gene has CDR1 ENHRY and CDR2 SYGVKD.

Sequenced material: peripheral blood. The clonotype was recovered from a woman younger than 30 with stable Graves' hyperthyroidism. V usage is TRBV10-3 and J usage is TRBJ1-2; no clear D gene. The CDR3 spells CAISEGHTNYGYTF. The CDR3 bases are TGTGCCATCAGTGAGGGGCATACTAACTATGGCTACACCTTC.